The present T cell receptor (beta chain) was sequenced within a study of PD-1 blockade in classical Hodgkin lymphoma. Points from the study as a whole: Reported findings placed baseline TCR diversity lower in newly diagnosed patients (compared with healthy donors).

Libraries were prepared by immunoSEQ multiplex PCR; TCRdb keeps only in-frame clonotypes and omits some of them. The table includes around 66,000 clones, 65% to 75% detected once. With regard to this clone: The antigen remains unidentified.

The CDR3 consists of 19 residues. Per the germline V gene, CDR1 is SGHTA and CDR2 is FQGNSA. The junction had 12 bases not matched to a gene; V was cut back by 1 base and J by 1 base. Each patient experienced a relapse that followed autologous stem cell transplantation, and brentuximab vedotin exposure varied. This specimen consisted of peripheral blood mononuclear cells (PBMCs), obtained before the second cycle of nivolumab. This chain connects TRBV7-2 to TRBJ2-3; 9 bases are shared with TRBD2. The sequence was obtained from a human donor with classical Hodgkin lymphoma. CDR3: CASSLVAGEGWSGTDTQYF. DNA of the CDR3: TGTGCCAGCAGCTTAGTAGCGGGAGAGGGGTGGTCGGGCACAGATACGCAGTATTTT.